Listed here are 18 T cell receptor beta chains from one sample, sequenced in a study of blood T cell repertoires in COVID-19. Only in-frame clones appear in the TCRdb table, and some are missing; sequencing was by immunoSEQ multiplex PCR. The sample has 75,000 to 95,000 clones; approximately 74% are singletons. Sequencing was carried out using peripheral blood. The receptors come from a man in his 70s with COVID-19, enrolled during active disease.

This clone was found once. The genes are TRBV28 and TRBJ2-7; 9 bases map to TRBD1. CDR3 length equals 15 residues. The germline gives CDR1 MDHEN, CDR2 SYDVKM. After removal of 7 bases from V and 2 bases from J, the junction contained 9 bases not matched to a gene. The CDR3 loop is CASIIGTGNTYEQYF. In DNA form, the CDR3 reads TGTGCCAGCATAATAGGGACAGGGAATACCTACGAGCAGTACTTC. The complete variable domain, with remaining parts taken from reference TRBV28 and TRBJ2-7, reads DVKVTQSSRYLVKRTGEKVFLECVQDMDHENMFWYRQDPGLGLRLIYFSYDVKMKEKGDIPEGYSVSREKKERFSLILESASTNQTSMYLCASIIGTGNTYEQYFGPGTRLTVT.

The genes are TRBV5-4 and TRBJ2-5; 11 bases line up with TRBD2. V was pared by 2 bases and J by 6 bases, with 9 bases of the junction left unmatched. CDR3 length equals 16 residues. Germline values: CDR1 SGHNT, CDR2 YYREEE (reference sequence). The chain's CDR3 is CASSLLAGDQRKTQYF. CDR3 DNA: TGTGCCAGCAGCTTACTAGCGGGAGACCAACGAAAGACCCAGTACTTC.

The chain recombines TRBV19 with TRBJ1-2; 11 bases agree with TRBD1. The V and J ends lost 6 bases and 7 bases, in that order; junction bases with no gene match: 7. The CDR3 has 14 amino acids. CDR1 and CDR2 from the germline V gene are LNHDA and SQIVND (reference sequence). CDR3 sequence: CASSAGQGVGGYTF. The CDR3 DNA is TGTGCCAGTAGCGCGGGACAGGGGGTAGGTGGCTACACCTTC.

This chain uses TRBV3-1 (or the pseudogene TRBV3-2) with TRBJ1-4; the D is unclear. The V end lost 8 bases, the J end lost 7 bases, and 14 bases lay between the germline ends. This CDR3 comprises 13 residues. Germline CDR1 reads LGHDT; CDR2 reads YNNKEL (reference sequence). CDR3: CASHYGGREKLFF. In nucleotides, the CDR3 is TGTGCCAGCCATTATGGAGGTCGTGAAAAACTGTTTTTT.

This CDR3 is CASSGEATNEKLFF. CDR3 DNA sequence: TGTGCCAGCAGTGGAGAAGCAACTAATGAAAAACTGTTTTTT. This sequence joins TRBV27 and TRBJ1-4; no clear D gene. Germline V gene data show CDR1 as MNHEY and CDR2 as SMNVEV (reference sequence). V dropped 5 bases and J dropped 0 bases, with 7 bases sitting between them. The length of the CDR3 is 14 residues.

The chain couples TRBV19 to TRBJ1-5, with 8 bases fitting TRBD1. This CDR3 spans 14 amino acids. Germline CDR1 reads LNHDA; CDR2 reads SQIVND (reference sequence). The V segment lost 6 bases and the J segment 7 bases; nucleotides outside the gene matches: 8. The CDR3 spells CASRPAGGGQPQHF. In nucleotides, the CDR3 is TGTGCCAGTAGGCCAGCAGGGGGCGGACAGCCCCAGCATTTT. Full variable domain (outside the CDR3, taken from reference TRBV19 and TRBJ1-5): DGGITQSPKYLFRKEGQNVTLSCEQNLNHDAMYWYRQDPGQGLRLIYYSQIVNDFQKGDIAEGYSVSREKKESFPLTVTSAQKNPTAFYLCASRPAGGGQPQHFGDGTRLSIL.

The chain employs TRBV28 and TRBJ2-1; 12 bases fit TRBD2. Germline values: CDR1 MDHEN, CDR2 SYDVKM. With 4 bases clipped from V and 4 bases from J, the junction kept 2 bases outside the gene matches. The CDR3 contains 15 residues. The CDR3 DNA is TGTGCCAGCAGTTACACTAGCGGGAGGTACAATGAGCAGTTCTTC. Encoded protein: CASSYTSGRYNEQFF.

The CDR3 loop reads CASSATGAGEKLFF. CDR3 DNA sequence: TGTGCCAGCAGCGCCACAGGGGCGGGGGAAAAACTGTTTTTT. The chain joins TRBV5-5 to TRBJ1-4; TRBD1 agrees at 7 bases. V shed 4 bases and J 8 bases; nucleotides not matched to a gene: 8. The CDR3 covers 14 residues. Germline values: CDR1 SGHKS, CDR2 YYEKEE (reference sequence).

This clone was seen more than once but under ten times. The chain has TRBV5-1 and TRBJ2-7; 9 bases match TRBD1. Germline CDR1 is SGHRS and CDR2 is YFSETQ. Trimming removed 0 bases from V and 6 bases from J; junction bases left unmatched: 4. The CDR3 runs to 14 residues. This CDR3 is CASSLDRTGAEQYF. CDR3 bases: TGCGCCAGCAGCTTGGACAGGACAGGGGCCGAGCAGTACTTC. Variable domain in full (rest from reference TRBV5-1 and TRBJ2-7): KAGVTQTPRYLIKTRGQQVTLSCSPISGHRSVSWYQQTPGQGLQFLFEYFSETQRNKGNFPGRFSGRQFSNSRSEMNVSTLELGDSALYLCASSLDRTGAEQYFGPGTRLTVT.

V is TRBV3-1 (or the pseudogene TRBV3-2) and J is TRBJ2-2; the match to TRBD2 covers 12 bases. This CDR3 has 16 residues. V lost 5 bases and J lost 4; bases outside the gene matches: 5. From germline, CDR1 is LGHDT and CDR2 YNNKEL (reference sequence). The CDR3 DNA is TGTGCCAGCAGCGAAGGACTAGCGGGGCTCACCGGGGAGCTGTTTTTT. It is translated as CASSEGLAGLTGELFF.

This clone was seen a few times. The CDR3 sequence: CSVQVQGLTYEQYF. CDR3 coding DNA: TGCAGCGTTCAGGTGCAGGGCCTAACCTACGAGCAGTACTTC. This chain connects TRBV29-1 to TRBJ2-7, with a possible D match to TRBD1 (5 bases). V dropped 5 bases and J dropped 2 bases, with 16 bases sitting between them. Germline CDR1 SQVTM, CDR2 ANQGSEA. The CDR3 has 14 amino acids.

The V call is TRBV5-1, the J call TRBJ2-5; 12 nucleotides agree with TRBD1. The V segment lost 6 bases and the J segment 4 bases; nucleotides outside the gene matches: 10. The CDR3 extends over 16 amino acids. Germline values: CDR1 SGHRS, CDR2 YFSETQ. The CDR3 bases are TGCGCCAGCACCCGAGCCGGGACAGGGGGCCGAGAGACCCAGTACTTC. This translates into CASTRAGTGGRETQYF.

The chain uses TRBV5-5 and TRBJ2-7, with D possibly TRBD1 on 5 matching bases. Germline V lookup: CDR1 SGHKS, CDR2 YYEKEE (reference sequence). The CDR3 sequence is 14 residues long. V lost 5 bases and J lost 5, with 17 bases in between. The CDR3: CASSRGHAKDEQYF. CDR3 in DNA: TGTGCCAGCAGTCGAGGACACGCGAAGGACGAGCAGTACTTC. The full variable domain, completed using reference TRBV5-5 and TRBJ2-7, is DAGVTQSPTHLIKTRGQQVTLRCSPISGHKSVSWYQQVLGQGPQFIFQYYEKEERGRGNFPDRFSARQFPNYSSELNVNALLLGDSALYLCASSRGHAKDEQYFGPGTRLTVT.

V gene TRBV4-2 combines with J gene TRBJ2-3; D possibly corresponds to TRBD2 (7 bases). In germline, CDR1 is LGHNA, CDR2 YNFKEQ. This CDR3 has 17 amino acids. With 0 bases removed from V and 6 bases from J, the gap between germline ends came to 19 bases. The DNA of the CDR3 is TGTGCCAGCAGCCAAGATGGGGGCGGGAGTGGGTTGGATACGCAGTATTTT. It specifies CASSQDGGGSGLDTQYF.

This chain connects TRBV13 to TRBJ2-7; a possible D gene is TRBD1 (5 bases). Germline values: CDR1 PRHDT, CDR2 FYEKMQ (reference sequence). The CDR3 extends over 14 amino acids. V was clipped by 0 bases and J by 7 bases, with 13 bases between them. The CDR3 sequence: CASSLGQAFTEQYF. CDR3 nucleotides: TGTGCCAGCAGCTTAGGACAGGCGTTTACAGAGCAGTACTTC. Full variable domain (remainder filled in from reference TRBV13 and TRBJ2-7): AAGVIQSPRHLIKEKRETATLKCYPIPRHDTVYWYQQGPGQDPQFLISFYEKMQSDKGSIPDRFSAQQFSDYHSELNMSSLELGDSALYFCASSLGQAFTEQYFGPGTRLTVT.

This clone was observed a handful of times. The rearrangement uses TRBV9 and TRBJ2-7; 10 nucleotides align to TRBD1. Germline V gene lookup returns CDR1 SGDLS and CDR2 YYNGEE. This CDR3 is 15 amino acids long. Trimming removed 4 bases from V and 6 bases from J; junction bases left unmatched: 10. The CDR3 sequence: CASSTSTGGFGEQYF. Written as DNA, the CDR3 is TGTGCCAGCAGCACCTCGACAGGGGGCTTTGGCGAGCAGTACTTC.

The rearrangement links TRBV29-1 to TRBJ2-6; 7 nucleotides match TRBD1. CDR1 is SQVTM, CDR2 ANQGSEA, per germline. V gave up 6 bases and J gave up 4 bases; unmatched junction bases: 6. CDR3 size: 14 residues. CDR3 amino acids: CSVQTGYGANVLTF. CDR3 DNA sequence: TGCAGCGTACAGACAGGGTACGGGGCCAACGTCCTGACTTTC.

The CDR3 loop is CASSSPELADYEQYF. CDR3 in DNA: TGTGCCAGCAGCTCACCCGAGCTAGCCGATTACGAGCAGTACTTC. This chain uses TRBV5-4 with TRBJ2-7; D possibly corresponds to TRBD2 (5 bases). Trimming took 3 bases from V and 4 from J, leaving 17 bases between them. Germline-derived CDR1 and CDR2 are SGHNT and YYREEE (reference sequence). The CDR3 contains 15 residues.